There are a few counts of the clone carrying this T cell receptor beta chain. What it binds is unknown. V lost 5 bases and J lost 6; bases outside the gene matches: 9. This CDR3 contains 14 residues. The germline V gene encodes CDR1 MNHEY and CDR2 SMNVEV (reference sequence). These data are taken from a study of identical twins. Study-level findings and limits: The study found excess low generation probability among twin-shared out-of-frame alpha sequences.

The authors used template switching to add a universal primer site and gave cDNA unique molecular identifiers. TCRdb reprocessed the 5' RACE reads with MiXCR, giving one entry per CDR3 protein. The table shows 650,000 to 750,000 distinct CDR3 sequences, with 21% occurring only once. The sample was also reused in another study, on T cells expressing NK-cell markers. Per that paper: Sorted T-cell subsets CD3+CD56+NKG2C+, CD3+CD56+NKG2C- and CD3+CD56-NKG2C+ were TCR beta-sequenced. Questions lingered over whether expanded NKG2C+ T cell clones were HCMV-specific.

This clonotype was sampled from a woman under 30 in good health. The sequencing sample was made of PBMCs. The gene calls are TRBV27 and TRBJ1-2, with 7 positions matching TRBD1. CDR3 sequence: CASSPLRGRDGYTF. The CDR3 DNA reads TGTGCCAGCAGTCCGCTAAGGGGGCGTGATGGCTACACCTTC.